These 8 T cell receptor beta chains originate from one sample sequenced in a study of beta chain features in type 1 diabetes (dated by TCRdb to about 2018). Their specific antigens are unknown. Libraries were built with the immunoSEQ multiplex PCR assay. All of the isolated RNA was reverse transcribed with the High Capacity cDNA Reverse Transcription Kit, so expressed TCRB transcripts were sequenced. The immuneACCESS repertoire file appears here via TCRdb, limited to in-frame rearrangements. These files lack a portion of the clones; in checked studies, under half of the deficit traces to unresolved V genes, and the cause of the others is not known. The sample includes over 150,000 clones, with around 8.3% observed a single time. The leading ten clones occupy approximately 0.54% of the sample. Here is what the overall study found, with its caveats: Type 1 diabetes patients showed a moderate but significant shortening of TCRB CDR3 length in all four CD4+ subsets.

The sequenced sample was central memory CD4+ T cells from blood. These receptors all stem from a woman younger than 35 with type 1 diabetes.

This clone was recorded a few times. The J gene is TRBJ1-2, the V gene TRBV5-1, with a possible D match to TRBD1 (5 bases). Per the germline V gene, CDR1 is SGHRS and CDR2 is YFSETQ. CDR3 size: 14 residues. Trimming left V 0 bases short and J 8 bases short, with 14 bases between. The CDR3 protein is CASSLESGRGGYTF. The CDR3 DNA reads as TGCGCCAGCAGCTTGGAATCAGGGCGAGGAGGCTACACCTTC.

There are a few counts of this clone. The chain employs TRBV5-6 and TRBJ1-5, with a possible D match to TRBD1 (6 bases). In germline, CDR1 is SGHDT, CDR2 YYEEEE. The CDR3 spans 15 residues. Trimming removed 2 bases from V and 5 bases from J, with 14 bases in between. CDR3 DNA sequence: TGTGCCAGCAGCTTAGGTCAGGGGCCCTATCAGCCCCAGCATTTT. As protein: CASSLGQGPYQPQHF.

This clone occurred a few times. The chain carries TRBV7-6 and TRBJ2-7; 8 nucleotides line up with TRBD1. V shed 5 bases and J 7 bases; nucleotides not matched to a gene: 10. Germline values: CDR1 SGHVS, CDR2 FNYEAQ. The CDR3 contains 14 residues. CDR3 amino acids: CASSPPDREKEQYF. For the CDR3, the DNA is TGTGCCAGCAGCCCTCCGGACAGGGAAAAGGAGCAGTACTTC.

The chain is built from TRBV4-3 and TRBJ2-1; D is unclear. The CDR3 has 15 residues. Germline CDR1 is LGHNA and CDR2 is YSLEER. V lost 1 base and J 1 base, leaving 8 bases between the germline ends. Here the CDR3 reads CASSQALESYNEQFF. Here the CDR3 DNA reads TGCGCCAGCAGCCAAGCGCTAGAGTCCTACAATGAGCAGTTCTTC.

The J gene is TRBJ1-5, the V gene TRBV30; the match to TRBD1 covers 10 bases. This CDR3 has 15 amino acids. CDR1 is GTSNPN and CDR2 is SVGIG in the germline V gene (reference sequence). V lost 4 bases and J lost 4; bases outside the gene matches: 7. CDR3 region: CAWNRQGAVNQPQHF. In DNA form, the CDR3 reads TGTGCCTGGAACCGACAGGGGGCGGTGAATCAGCCCCAGCATTTT.

The chain links TRBV14 to TRBJ2-1, with TRBD2 identical over 10 bases. This CDR3 has 16 residues. V dropped 5 bases and J dropped 3; count of bases not matched to a gene: 7. CDR1 SGHDN and CDR2 FVKESK come from the germline V gene. Here the CDR3 DNA reads TGTGCCAGCAGCGTACTGTCTAGCGGGAGCTACAATGAGCAGTTCTTC. As protein: CASSVLSSGSYNEQFF. The complete variable domain, with remaining parts taken from reference TRBV14 and TRBJ2-1, reads EAGVTQFPSHSVIEKGQTVTLRCDPISGHDNLYWYRRVMGKEIKFLLHFVKESKQDESGMPNNRFLAERTGGTYSTLKVQPAELEDSGVYFCASSVLSSGSYNEQFFGPGTRLTVL.

The chain couples TRBV7-9 to TRBJ1-2; D remains ambiguous. V lost 0 bases and J lost 3, with 11 bases in between. CDR1 SEHNR and CDR2 FQNEAQ come from the germline V gene (reference sequence). This CDR3 has 15 amino acids. This CDR3 reads CASSLARFADYGYTF. The CDR3 coding sequence is TGTGCCAGCAGCTTAGCTCGGTTCGCCGACTATGGCTACACCTTC.

Worth noting for this clone: Within the sample, other DNA sequences also encode this same CDR3. The rearrangement joins TRBV11-2 to TRBJ1-6; 8 bases fit TRBD1. The germline gives CDR1 SGHAT, CDR2 FQNNGV. With V trimmed by 3 bases and J by 9 bases, 4 bases remained unmatched. The CDR3 spans 14 residues. As DNA, the CDR3 is TGTGCCAGCAGCTTCGGACAGGGAGGTTCACCCCTCCACTTT. The encoded protein is CASSFGQGGSPLHF.